This T cell receptor beta chain was retrieved from a study of blood T cell repertoires in COVID-19. Study details: Sites across the United States, Italy and Spain contributed samples from acute and convalescent COVID-19.

In its sample, this clone was seen once. Using immunoSEQ multiplex PCR, the repertoire was profiled, and TCRdb retains in-frame clones only, with some absent. This table has 200,000 to 250,000 clones, 85% to 90% appearing once. CDR3 length: 14 residues. CDR1 is SGDLS, CDR2 YYNGEE, per germline. V dropped 6 bases and J dropped 5; count of bases not matched to a gene: 8. This clonotype originated in a woman aged 50 to 60 in a cohort exposed to, infected with or recovered from COVID-19 (not recorded which). J is TRBJ2-1 and V is TRBV9; 7 bases match TRBD1. The sample was PBMCs or T cells enriched from blood (not recorded which). Here the CDR3 reads CASTPGQVNNEQFF. Here the CDR3 DNA reads TGTGCCAGCACTCCCGGACAGGTAAACAATGAGCAGTTCTTC.